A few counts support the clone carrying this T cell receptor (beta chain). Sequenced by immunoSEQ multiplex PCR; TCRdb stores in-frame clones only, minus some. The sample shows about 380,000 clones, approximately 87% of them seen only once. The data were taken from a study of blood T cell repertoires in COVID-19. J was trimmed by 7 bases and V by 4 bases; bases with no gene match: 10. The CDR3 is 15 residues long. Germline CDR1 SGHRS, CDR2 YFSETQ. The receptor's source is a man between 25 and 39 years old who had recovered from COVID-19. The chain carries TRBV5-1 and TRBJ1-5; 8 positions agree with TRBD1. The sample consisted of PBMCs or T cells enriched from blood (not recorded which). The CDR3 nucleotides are TGCGCCAGCAGCCACGACGGACAGGGAGAACAGCCCCAGCATTTT. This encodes CASSHDGQGEQPQHF.